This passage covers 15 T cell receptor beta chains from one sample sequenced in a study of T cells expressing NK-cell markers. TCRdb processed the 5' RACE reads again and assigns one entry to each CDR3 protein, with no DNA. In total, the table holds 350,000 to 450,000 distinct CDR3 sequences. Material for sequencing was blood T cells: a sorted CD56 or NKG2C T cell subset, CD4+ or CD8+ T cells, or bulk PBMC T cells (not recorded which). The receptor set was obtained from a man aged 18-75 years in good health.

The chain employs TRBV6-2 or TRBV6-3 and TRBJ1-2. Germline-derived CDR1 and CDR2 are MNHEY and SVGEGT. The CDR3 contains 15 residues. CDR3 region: CASSYSMGFGYGYTF.

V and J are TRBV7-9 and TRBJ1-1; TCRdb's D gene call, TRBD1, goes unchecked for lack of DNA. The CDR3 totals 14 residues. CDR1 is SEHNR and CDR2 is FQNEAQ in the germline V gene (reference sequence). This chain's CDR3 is CASSPPGLGTEAFF.

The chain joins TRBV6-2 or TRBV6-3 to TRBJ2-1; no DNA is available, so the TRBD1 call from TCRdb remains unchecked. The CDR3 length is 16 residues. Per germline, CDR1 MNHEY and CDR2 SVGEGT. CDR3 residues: CASKPTGGIPYNEQFF.

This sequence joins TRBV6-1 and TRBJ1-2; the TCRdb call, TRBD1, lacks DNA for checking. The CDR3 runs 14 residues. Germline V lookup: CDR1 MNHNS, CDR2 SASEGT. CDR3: CASRETGESYGYTF.

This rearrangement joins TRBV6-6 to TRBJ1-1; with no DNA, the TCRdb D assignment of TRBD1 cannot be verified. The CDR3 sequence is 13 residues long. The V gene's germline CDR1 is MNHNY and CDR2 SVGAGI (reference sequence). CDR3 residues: CASRHEGATEAFF.

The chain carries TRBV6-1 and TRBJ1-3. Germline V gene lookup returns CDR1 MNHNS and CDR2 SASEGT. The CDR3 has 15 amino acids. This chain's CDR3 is CASSPLEVSGNTIYF.

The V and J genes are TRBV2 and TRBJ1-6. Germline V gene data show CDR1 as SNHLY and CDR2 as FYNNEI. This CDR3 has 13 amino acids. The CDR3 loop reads CASSTRYNSPLHF.

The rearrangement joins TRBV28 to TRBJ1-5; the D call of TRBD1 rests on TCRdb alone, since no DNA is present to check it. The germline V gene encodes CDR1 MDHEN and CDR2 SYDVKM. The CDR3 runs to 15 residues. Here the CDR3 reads CASSLEQGVGQPQHF.

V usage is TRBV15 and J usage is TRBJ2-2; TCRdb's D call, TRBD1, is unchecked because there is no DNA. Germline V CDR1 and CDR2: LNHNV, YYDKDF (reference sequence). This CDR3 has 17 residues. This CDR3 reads CATSRLMGTGNTGELFF.

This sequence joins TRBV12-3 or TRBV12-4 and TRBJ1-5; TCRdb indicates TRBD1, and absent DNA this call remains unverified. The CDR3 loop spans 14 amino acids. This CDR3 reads CASSPRQHNQPQHF.

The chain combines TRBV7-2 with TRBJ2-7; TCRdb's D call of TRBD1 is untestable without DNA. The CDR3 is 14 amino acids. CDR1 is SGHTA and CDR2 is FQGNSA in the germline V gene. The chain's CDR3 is CASSLASPDYEQYF. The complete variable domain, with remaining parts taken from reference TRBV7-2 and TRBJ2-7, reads GAGVSQSPSNKVTEKGKDVELRCDPISGHTALYWYRQSLGQGLEFLIYFQGNSAPDKSGLPSDRFSAERTGGSVSTLTIQRTQQEDSAVYLCASSLASPDYEQYFGPGTRLTVT.

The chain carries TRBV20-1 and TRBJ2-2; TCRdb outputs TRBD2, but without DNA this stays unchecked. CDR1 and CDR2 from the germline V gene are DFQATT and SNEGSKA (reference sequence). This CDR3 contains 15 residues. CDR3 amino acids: CSARGTSGAIGELFF.

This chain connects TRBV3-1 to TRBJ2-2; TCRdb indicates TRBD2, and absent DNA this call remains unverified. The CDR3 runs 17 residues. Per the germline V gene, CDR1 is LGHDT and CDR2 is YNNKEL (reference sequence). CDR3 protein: CASSRGRGTGPTGELFF.

CDR3 amino acids: CSAPRQGPRNTEAFF. The rearrangement uses TRBV20-1 and TRBJ1-1; the TCRdb D gene call, TRBD1, has no DNA to confirm it. The CDR3 spans 15 residues. CDR1 and CDR2 (germline): DFQATT, SNEGSKA (reference sequence).

CDR3 loop: CASSSQQPGQGAPLHF. The rearrangement joins TRBV7-9 to TRBJ1-6; the TRBD1 assignment by TCRdb is unverifiable without DNA. This CDR3 has 16 amino acids. Germline V gene data show CDR1 as SEHNR and CDR2 as FQNEAQ (reference sequence). Looking up the rest from reference TRBV7-9 and TRBJ1-6 gives the full variable domain: DTGVSQNPRHKITKRGQNVTFRCDPISEHNRLYWYRQTLGQGPEFLTYFQNEAQLEKSRLLSDRFSAERPKGSFSTLEIQRTEQGDSAMYLCASSSQQPGQGAPLHFGNGTRLTVT.